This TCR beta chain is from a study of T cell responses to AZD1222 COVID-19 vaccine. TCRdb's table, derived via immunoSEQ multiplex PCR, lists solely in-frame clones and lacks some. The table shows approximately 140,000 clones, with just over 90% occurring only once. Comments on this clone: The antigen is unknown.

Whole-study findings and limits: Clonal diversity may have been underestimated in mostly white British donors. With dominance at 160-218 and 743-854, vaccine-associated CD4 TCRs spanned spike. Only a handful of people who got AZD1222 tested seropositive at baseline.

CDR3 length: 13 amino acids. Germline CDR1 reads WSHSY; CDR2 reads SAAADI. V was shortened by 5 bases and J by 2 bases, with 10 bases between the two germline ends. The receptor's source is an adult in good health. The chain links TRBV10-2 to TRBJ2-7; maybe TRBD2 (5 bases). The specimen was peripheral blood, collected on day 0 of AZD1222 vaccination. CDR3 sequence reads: CASSLLGTYEQYF. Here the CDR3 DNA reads TGCGCCAGCAGTCTACTAGGGACCTACGAGCAGTACTTC.